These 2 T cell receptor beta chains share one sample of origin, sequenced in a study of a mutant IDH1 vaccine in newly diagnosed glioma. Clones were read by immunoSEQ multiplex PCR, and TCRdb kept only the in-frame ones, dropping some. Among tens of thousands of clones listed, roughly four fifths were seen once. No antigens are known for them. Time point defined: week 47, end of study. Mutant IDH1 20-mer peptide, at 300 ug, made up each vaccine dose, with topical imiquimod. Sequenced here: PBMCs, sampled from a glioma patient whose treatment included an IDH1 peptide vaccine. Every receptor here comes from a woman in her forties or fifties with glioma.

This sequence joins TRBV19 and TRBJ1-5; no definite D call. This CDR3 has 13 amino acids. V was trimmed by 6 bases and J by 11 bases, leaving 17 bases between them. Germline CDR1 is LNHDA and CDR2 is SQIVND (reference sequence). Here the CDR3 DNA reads TGTGCCAGTAGCTCTCGTCTTCGGCAATCCCAGCATTTT. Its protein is CASSSRLRQSQHF.

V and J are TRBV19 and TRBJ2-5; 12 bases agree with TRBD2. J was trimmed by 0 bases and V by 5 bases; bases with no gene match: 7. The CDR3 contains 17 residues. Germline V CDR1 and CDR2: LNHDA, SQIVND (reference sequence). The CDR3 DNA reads TGTGCCAGTAGTTCCCTAGCGGGGGGGGCCTACCAAGAGACCCAGTACTTC. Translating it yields CASSSLAGGAYQETQYF. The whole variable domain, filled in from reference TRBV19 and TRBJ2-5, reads DGGITQSPKYLFRKEGQNVTLSCEQNLNHDAMYWYRQDPGQGLRLIYYSQIVNDFQKGDIAEGYSVSREKKESFPLTVTSAQKNPTAFYLCASSSLAGGAYQETQYFGPGTRLLVL.